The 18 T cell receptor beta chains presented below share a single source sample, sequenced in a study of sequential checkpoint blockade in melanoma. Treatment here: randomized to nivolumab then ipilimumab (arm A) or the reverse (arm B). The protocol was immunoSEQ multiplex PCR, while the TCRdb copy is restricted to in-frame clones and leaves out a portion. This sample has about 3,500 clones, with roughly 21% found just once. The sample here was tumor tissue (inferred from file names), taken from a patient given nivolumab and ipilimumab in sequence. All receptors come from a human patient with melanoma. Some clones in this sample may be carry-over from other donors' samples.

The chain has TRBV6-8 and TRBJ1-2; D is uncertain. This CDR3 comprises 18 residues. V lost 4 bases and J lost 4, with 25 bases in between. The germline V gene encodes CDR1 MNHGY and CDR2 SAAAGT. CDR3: CASSSPKMRATESYGYTF. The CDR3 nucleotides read TGTGCCAGCAGTTCCCCCAAAATGAGGGCTACCGAATCCTATGGCTACACCTTC.

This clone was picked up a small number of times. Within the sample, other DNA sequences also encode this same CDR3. The CDR3 here is CASSPPGQGRTGELFF. The DNA for the CDR3 is TGTGCCAGCAGTCCCCCCGGACAGGGGCGCACCGGGGAGCTGTTTTTT. The V and J genes are TRBV6-8 and TRBJ2-2; 9 nucleotides line up with TRBD1. The CDR3 has 16 residues. J gave up 4 bases and V 5 bases, and 8 bases lay outside the gene matches. Germline CDR1 is MNHGY and CDR2 is SAAAGT.

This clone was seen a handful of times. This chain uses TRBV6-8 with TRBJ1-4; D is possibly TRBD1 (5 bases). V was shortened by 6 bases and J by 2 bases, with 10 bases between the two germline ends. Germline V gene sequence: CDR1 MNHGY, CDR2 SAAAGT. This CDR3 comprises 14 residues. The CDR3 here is CASRHGATNEKLFF. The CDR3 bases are TGTGCCAGCAGGCACGGGGCGACTAATGAAAAACTGTTTTTT.

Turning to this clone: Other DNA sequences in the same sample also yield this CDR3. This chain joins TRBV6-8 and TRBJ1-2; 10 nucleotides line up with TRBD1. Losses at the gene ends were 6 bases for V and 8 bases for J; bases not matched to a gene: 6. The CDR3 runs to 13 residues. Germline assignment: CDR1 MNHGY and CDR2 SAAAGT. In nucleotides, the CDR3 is TGTGCCAGCAGCAAGGGACAGGGGTTAGGCTACACCTTC. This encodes CASSKGQGLGYTF.

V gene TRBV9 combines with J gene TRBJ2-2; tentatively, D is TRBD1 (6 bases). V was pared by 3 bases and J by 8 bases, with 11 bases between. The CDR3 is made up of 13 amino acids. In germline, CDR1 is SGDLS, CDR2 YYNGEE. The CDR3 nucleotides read TGTGCCAGCAGCGAAGTGGGGGCAGGGGAGCTGTTTTTT. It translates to CASSEVGAGELFF. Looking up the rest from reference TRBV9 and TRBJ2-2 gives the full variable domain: DSGVTQTPKHLITATGQRVTLRCSPRSGDLSVYWYQQSLDQGLQFLIQYYNGEERAKGNILERFSAQQFPDLHSELNLSSLELGDSALYFCASSEVGAGELFFGEGSRLTVL.

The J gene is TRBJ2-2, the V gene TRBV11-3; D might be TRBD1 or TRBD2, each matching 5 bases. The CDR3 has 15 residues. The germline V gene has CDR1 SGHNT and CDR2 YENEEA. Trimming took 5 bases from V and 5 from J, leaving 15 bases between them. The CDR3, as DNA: TGTGCCAGCAGCCCCATGTCGGGGCCAACCGGGGAGCTGTTTTTT. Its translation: CASSPMSGPTGELFF.

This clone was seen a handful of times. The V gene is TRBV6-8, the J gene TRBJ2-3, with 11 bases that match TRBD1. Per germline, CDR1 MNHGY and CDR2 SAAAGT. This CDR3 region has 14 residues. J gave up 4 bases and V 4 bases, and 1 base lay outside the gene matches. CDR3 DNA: TGTGCCAGCAGTTCGGGACAGGGGGCAGATACGCAGTATTTT. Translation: CASSSGQGADTQYF.

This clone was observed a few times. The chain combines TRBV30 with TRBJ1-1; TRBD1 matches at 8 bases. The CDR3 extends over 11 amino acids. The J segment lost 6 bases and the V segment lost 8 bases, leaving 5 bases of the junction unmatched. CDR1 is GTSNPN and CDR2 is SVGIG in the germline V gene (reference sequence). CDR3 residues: CAADREAEAFF. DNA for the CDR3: TGTGCCGCGGACAGGGAGGCTGAAGCTTTCTTT.

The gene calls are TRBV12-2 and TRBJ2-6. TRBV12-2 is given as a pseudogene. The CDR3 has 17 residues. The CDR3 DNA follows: TGTGCAAGTCGCATTCGGGCTCCTCTCTCTGGGGCCAACGTCCTGACTTTC. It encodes CASRIRAPLSGANVLTF.

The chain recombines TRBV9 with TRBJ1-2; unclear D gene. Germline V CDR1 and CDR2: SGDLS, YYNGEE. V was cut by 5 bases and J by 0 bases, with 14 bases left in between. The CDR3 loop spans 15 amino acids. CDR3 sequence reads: CASSEGGGSNYGYTF. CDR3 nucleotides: TGTGCCAGCAGTGAAGGTGGCGGCTCTAACTATGGCTACACCTTC.

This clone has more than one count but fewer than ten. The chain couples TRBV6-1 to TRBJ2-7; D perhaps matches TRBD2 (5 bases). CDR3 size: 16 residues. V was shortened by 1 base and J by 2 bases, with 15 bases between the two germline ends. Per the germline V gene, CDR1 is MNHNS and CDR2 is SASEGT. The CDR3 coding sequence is TGTGCCAGCAGTGAAGTTGGGCCGGTCGGGACCTACGAGCAGTACTTC. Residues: CASSEVGPVGTYEQYF.

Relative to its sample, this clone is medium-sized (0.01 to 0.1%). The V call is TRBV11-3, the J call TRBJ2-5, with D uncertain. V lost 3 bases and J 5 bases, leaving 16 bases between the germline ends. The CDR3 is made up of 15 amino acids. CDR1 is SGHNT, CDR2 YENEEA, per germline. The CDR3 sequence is CASSLVPGPRETQYF. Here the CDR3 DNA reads TGTGCCAGCAGCTTGGTACCGGGCCCCAGGGAGACCCAGTACTTC. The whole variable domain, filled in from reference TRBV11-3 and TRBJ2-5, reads EAGVVQSPRYKIIEKKQPVAFWCNPISGHNTLYWYLQNLGQGPELLIRYENEEAVDDSQLPKDRFSAERLKGVDSTLKIQPAELGDSAVYLCASSLVPGPRETQYFGPGTRLLVL.

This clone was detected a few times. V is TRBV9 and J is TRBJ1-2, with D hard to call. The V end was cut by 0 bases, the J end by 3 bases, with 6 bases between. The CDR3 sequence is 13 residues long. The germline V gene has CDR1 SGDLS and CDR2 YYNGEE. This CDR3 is CASSVGGDYGYTF. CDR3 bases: TGTGCCAGCAGCGTAGGGGGTGACTATGGCTACACCTTC. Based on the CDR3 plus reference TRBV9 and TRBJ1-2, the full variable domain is DSGVTQTPKHLITATGQRVTLRCSPRSGDLSVYWYQQSLDQGLQFLIQYYNGEERAKGNILERFSAQQFPDLHSELNLSSLELGDSALYFCASSVGGDYGYTFGSGTRLTVV.

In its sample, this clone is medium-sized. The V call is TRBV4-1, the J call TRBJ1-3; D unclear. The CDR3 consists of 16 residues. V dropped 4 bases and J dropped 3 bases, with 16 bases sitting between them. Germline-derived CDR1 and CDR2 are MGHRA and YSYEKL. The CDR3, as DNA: TGCGCCAGCAGCCCCACAAGCGGGGTTGGTGGAAACACCATATATTTT. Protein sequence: CASSPTSGVGGNTIYF.

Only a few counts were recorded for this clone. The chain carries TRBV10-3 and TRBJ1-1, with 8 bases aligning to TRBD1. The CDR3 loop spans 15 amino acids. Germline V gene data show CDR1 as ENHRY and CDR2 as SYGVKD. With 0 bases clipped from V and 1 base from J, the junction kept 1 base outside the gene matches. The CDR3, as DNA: TGTGCCATCAGTGAGTCGGGGACAGGGAACACTGAAGCTTTCTTT. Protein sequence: CAISESGTGNTEAFF.

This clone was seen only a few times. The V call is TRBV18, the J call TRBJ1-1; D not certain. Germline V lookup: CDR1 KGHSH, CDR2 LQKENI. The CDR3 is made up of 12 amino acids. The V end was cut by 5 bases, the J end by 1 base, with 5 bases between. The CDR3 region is CASSYKNTEAFF. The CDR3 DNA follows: TGTGCCAGCTCATACAAGAACACTGAAGCTTTCTTT.

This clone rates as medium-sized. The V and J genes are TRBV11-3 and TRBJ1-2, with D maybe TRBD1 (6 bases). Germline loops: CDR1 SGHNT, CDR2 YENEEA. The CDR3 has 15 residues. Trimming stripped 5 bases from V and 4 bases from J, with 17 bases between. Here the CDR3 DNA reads TGTGCCAGCAGCGTACCGGACAGAGGGGCCTATGGCTACACCTTC. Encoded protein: CASSVPDRGAYGYTF.

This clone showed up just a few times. CDR3 amino acids: CASEGGQAVSGNTIYF. The CDR3 nucleotides read TGTGCCAGCGAGGGGGGACAGGCTGTTTCTGGAAACACCATATATTTT. The V gene is TRBV6-8, the J gene TRBJ1-3; 8 bases agree with TRBD1. In germline, CDR1 is MNHGY, CDR2 SAAAGT. V trimming: 8 bases; J trimming: 1 base; junction bases outside the gene matches: 10. The CDR3 totals 16 residues.